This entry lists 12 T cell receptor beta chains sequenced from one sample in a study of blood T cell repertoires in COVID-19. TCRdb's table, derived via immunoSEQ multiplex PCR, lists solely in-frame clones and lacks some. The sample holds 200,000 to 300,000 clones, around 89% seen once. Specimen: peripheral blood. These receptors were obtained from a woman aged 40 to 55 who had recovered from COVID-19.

Here the CDR3 reads CASTPGISTQYF. CDR3 DNA sequence: TGTGCCAGCACCCCCGGGATAAGTACGCAGTATTTT. This chain uses TRBV6-2 or TRBV6-3 with TRBJ2-3; D might be TRBD2 (5 bases). Germline values: CDR1 MNHEY, CDR2 SVGEGT. V lost 7 bases, J lost 8 bases, and 13 bases lay in between. The CDR3 totals 12 residues.

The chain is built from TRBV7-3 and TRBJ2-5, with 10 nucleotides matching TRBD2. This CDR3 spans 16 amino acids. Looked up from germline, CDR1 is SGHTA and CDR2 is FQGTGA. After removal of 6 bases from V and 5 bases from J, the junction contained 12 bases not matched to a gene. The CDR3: CASSGLAGDIGETQYF. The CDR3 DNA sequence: TGTGCCAGCAGTGGGCTAGCGGGAGATATCGGGGAGACCCAGTACTTC.

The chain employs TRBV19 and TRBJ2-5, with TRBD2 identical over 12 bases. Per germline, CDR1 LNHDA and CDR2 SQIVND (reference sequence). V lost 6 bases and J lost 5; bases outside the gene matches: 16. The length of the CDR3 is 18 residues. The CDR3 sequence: CASSPHGRTSGRFETQYF. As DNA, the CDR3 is TGTGCCAGTAGCCCCCATGGGCGCACTAGCGGGAGGTTTGAGACCCAGTACTTC.

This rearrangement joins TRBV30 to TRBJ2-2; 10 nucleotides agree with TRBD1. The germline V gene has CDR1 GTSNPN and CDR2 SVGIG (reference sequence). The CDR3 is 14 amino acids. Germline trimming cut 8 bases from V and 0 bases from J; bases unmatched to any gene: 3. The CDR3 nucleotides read TGTGCCCGGGACAGGGGTACGAACACCGGGGAGCTGTTTTTT. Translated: CARDRGTNTGELFF.

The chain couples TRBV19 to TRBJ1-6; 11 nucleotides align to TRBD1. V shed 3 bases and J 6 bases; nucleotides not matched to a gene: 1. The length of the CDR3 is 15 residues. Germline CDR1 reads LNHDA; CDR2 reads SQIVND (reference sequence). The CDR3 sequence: CASSMGTGGNSPLHF. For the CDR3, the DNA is TGTGCCAGTAGTATGGGGACAGGGGGTAATTCACCCCTCCACTTT. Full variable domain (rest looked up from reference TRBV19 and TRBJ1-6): DGGITQSPKYLFRKEGQNVTLSCEQNLNHDAMYWYRQDPGQGLRLIYYSQIVNDFQKGDIAEGYSVSREKKESFPLTVTSAQKNPTAFYLCASSMGTGGNSPLHFGNGTRLTVT.

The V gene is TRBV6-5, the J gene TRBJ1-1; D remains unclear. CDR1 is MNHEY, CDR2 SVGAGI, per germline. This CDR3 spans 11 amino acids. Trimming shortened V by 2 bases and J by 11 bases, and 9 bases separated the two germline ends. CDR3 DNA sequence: TGTGCCAGCAGTTACGGGAGCGTGGCTTTCTTT. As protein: CASSYGSVAFF.

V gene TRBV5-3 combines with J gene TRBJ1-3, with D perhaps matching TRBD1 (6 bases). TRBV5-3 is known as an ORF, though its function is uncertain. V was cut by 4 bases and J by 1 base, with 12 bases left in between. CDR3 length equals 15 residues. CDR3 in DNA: TGTGCCAGAAGCATACCAGGGGAATCTGGAAACACCATATATTTT. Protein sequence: CARSIPGESGNTIYF.

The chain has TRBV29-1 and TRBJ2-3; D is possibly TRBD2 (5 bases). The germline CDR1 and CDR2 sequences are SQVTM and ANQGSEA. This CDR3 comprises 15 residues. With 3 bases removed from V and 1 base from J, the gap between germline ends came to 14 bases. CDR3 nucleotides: TGCAGCGTTGAGTGGGCCCCCGGGGGCACAGATACGCAGTATTTT. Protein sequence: CSVEWAPGGTDTQYF.

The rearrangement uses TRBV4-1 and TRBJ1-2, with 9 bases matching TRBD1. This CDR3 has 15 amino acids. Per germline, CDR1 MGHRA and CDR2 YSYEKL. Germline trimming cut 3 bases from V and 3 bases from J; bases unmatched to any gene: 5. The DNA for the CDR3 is TGCGCCAGCAGCCACAAAGACAGGGGGGACTATGGCTACACCTTC. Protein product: CASSHKDRGDYGYTF.

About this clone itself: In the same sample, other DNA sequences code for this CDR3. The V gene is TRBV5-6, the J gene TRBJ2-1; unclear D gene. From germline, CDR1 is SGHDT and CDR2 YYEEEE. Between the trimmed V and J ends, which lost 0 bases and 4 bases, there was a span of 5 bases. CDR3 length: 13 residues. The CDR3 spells CASSLGPYNEQFF. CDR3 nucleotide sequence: TGTGCCAGCAGCTTGGGGCCTTACAATGAGCAGTTCTTC.

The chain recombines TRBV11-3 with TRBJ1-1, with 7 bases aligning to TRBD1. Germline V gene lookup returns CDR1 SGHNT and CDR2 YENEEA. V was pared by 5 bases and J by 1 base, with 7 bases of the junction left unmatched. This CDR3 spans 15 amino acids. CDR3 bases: TGTGCCAGCAGCCGGGACAGCAAAACGAACACTGAAGCTTTCTTT. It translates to CASSRDSKTNTEAFF.

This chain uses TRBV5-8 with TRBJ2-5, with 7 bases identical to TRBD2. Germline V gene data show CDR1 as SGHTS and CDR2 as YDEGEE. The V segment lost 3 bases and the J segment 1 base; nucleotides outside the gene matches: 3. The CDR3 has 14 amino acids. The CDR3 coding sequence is TGTGCCAGCAGCTGGGGGGGGATCCAAGAGACCCAGTACTTC. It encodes CASSWGGIQETQYF.